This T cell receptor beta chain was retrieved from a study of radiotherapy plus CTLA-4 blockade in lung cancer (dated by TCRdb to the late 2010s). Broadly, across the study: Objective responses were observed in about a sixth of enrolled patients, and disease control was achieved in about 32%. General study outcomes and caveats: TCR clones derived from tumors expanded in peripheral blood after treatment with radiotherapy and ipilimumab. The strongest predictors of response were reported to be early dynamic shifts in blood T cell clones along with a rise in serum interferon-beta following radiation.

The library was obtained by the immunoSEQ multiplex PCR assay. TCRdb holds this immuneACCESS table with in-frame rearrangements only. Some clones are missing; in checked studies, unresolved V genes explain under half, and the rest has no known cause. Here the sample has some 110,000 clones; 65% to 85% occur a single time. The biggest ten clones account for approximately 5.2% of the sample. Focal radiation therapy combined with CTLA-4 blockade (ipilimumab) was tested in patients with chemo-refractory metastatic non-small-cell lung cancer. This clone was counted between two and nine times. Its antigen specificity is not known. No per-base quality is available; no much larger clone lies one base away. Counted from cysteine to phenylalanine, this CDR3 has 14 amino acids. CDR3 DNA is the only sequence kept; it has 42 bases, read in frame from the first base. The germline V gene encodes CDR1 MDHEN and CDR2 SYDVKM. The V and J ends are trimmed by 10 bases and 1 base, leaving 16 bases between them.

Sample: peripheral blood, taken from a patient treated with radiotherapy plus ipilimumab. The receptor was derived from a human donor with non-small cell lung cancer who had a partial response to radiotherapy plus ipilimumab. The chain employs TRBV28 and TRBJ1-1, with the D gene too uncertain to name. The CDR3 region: CANQKLSKNTEAFF. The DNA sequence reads TGTGCCAACCAGAAATTGTCAAAGAACACTGAAGCTTTCTTT. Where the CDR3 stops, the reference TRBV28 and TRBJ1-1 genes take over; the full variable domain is DVKVTQSSRYLVKRTGEKVFLECVQDMDHENMFWYRQDPGLGLRLIYFSYDVKMKEKGDIPEGYSVSREKKERFSLILESASTNQTSMYLCANQKLSKNTEAFFGQGTRLTVV.